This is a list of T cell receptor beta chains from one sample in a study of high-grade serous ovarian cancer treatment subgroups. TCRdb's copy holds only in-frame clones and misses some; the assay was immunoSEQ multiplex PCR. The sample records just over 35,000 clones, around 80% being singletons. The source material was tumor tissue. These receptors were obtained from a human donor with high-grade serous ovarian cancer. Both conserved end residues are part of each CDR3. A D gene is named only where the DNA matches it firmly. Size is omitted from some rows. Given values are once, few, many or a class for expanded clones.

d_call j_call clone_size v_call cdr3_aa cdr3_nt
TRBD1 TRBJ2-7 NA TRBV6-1 CASMQSGQGYEQYF TGTGCCAGCATGCAATCGGGACAGGGCTACGAGCAGTACTTC
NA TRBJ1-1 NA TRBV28 CASSLGRGTMAEAFF TGTGCCAGCAGTTTAGGGCGGGGGACGATGGCTGAAGCTTTCTTT
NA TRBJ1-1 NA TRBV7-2 CASSLVRVGTTEAFF TGTGCCAGCAGCTTAGTCCGGGTGGGTACAACTGAAGCTTTCTTT
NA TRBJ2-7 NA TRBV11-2 CASSLVRDYEQYF TGTGCCAGCAGCTTAGTACGCGACTACGAGCAGTACTTC
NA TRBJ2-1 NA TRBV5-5 CASSLYYTSSYNEQFF TGTGCCAGCAGCTTGTACTATACAAGCTCCTACAATGAGCAGTTCTTC
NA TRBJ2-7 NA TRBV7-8 CASSPRSAYEQYF TGTGCCAGCAGCCCTCGGTCGGCTTACGAGCAGTACTTC
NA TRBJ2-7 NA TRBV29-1 CSVEEVLYGEQYF TGCAGCGTTGAAGAGGTCCTGTACGGCGAGCAGTACTTC
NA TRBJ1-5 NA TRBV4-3 CASSPGSGVNSNQPQHF TGCGCCAGCAGCCCTGGTTCCGGGGTTAATAGCAATCAGCCCCAGCATTTT
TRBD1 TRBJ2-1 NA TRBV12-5 CASGLWGQGGNEQFF TGTGCTAGTGGTTTGTGGGGACAGGGGGGGAATGAGCAGTTCTTC
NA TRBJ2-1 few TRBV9 CASSVGPTHNEQFF TGTGCCAGCAGCGTAGGGCCCACCCACAATGAGCAGTTCTTC
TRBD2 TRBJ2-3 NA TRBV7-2 CASSFSGAGSDTQYF TGTGCCAGCAGCTTTTCGGGAGCGGGGTCAGATACGCAGTATTTT
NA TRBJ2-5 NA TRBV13 CASGGFCDSKGETQYF TGTGCCAGCGGGGGGTTCTGTGACTCTAAAGGGGAGACCCAGTACTTC
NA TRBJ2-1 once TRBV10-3 CAISAEQILNNEQFF TGTGCCATCAGTGCAGAACAGATTCTTAACAATGAGCAGTTCTTC
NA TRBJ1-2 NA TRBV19 CASSIRGDGYTF TGTGCCAGTAGTATTAGGGGCGATGGCTACACCTTC
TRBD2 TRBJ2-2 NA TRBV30 CAWRGDGTSGRARLTGELFF TGTGCCTGGAGGGGGGACGGGACTAGCGGGAGGGCCCGTCTTACCGGGGAGCTGTTTTTT
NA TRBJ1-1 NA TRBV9 CASSVGASVNTEAFF TGTGCCAGCAGCGTAGGAGCGTCCGTGAACACTGAAGCTTTCTTT
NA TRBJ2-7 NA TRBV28 CASSFAGGPYEQYF TGTGCCAGCAGTTTCGCCGGGGGACCCTACGAGCAGTACTTC
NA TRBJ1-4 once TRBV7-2 CASSSAERAEEKLFF TGTGCCAGCAGCTCCGCGGAGAGGGCGGAAGAAAAACTGTTTTTT
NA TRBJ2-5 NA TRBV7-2 CASSLVGETQYF TGTGCCAGCAGCTTAGTAGGGGAGACCCAGTACTTC
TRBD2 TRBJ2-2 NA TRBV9 CASSVGTSGSPYAPTGELFF TGTGCCAGCAGCGTCGGGACTAGCGGGTCCCCCTACGCTCCCACCGGGGAGCTGTTTTTT
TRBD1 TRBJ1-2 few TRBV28 CASSPGQGLNYGYTF TGTGCCAGCAGCCCCGGACAGGGCTTAAACTATGGCTACACCTTC
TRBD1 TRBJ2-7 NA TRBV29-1 CSVARQGPAGEQYF TGCAGCGTTGCCCGACAGGGTCCCGCTGGCGAGCAGTACTTC
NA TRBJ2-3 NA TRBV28 CASSPVSRKDTQYF TGTGCCAGCAGTCCGGTTAGCAGAAAGGATACGCAGTATTTT
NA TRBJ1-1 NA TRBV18 CASSPQTATEAFF TGTGCCAGCTCACCACAAACGGCCACTGAAGCTTTCTTT
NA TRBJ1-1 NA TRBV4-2 CASSQGDGRSNTEAFF TGTGCCAGCAGCCAAGGGGACGGGAGGTCGAACACTGAAGCTTTCTTT
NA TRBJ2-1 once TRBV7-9 CASSKYRDWDEQFF TGTGCCAGCAGCAAATACAGGGACTGGGATGAGCAGTTCTTC
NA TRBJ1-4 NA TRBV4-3 CASSQDQAGINEKLFF TGCGCCAGCAGCCAAGATCAAGCAGGGATTAATGAAAAACTGTTTTTT
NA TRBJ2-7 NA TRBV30 CAWSMAISYEQYF TGTGCCTGGAGTATGGCGATTTCCTACGAGCAGTACTTC
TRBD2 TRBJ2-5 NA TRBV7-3 CASSLTAGAETQYF TGTGCCAGCAGCTTAACGGCGGGAGCTGAGACCCAGTACTTC
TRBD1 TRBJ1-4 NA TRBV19 CASRSSRGPNEKLFF TGTGCCAGTAGATCCTCCAGGGGGCCTAATGAAAAACTGTTTTTT
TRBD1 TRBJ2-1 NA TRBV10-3 CAISALTGGGLGNEQFF TGTGCCATCAGTGCCCTGACAGGGGGAGGGCTAGGCAATGAGCAGTTCTTC
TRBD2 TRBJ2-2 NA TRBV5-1 CASSLVAGVTGELFF TGCGCCAGCAGCTTGGTGGCGGGAGTGACCGGGGAGCTGTTTTTT
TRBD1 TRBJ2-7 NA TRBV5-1 CASSQTRGSSTYEQYF TGCGCCAGCAGCCAGACCAGGGGGTCTTCGACCTACGAGCAGTACTTC
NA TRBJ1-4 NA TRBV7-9 CASSLGAGTNEKLFF TGTGCCAGCAGCTTAGGGGCAGGAACTAATGAAAAACTGTTTTTT
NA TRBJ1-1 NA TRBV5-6 CASSFRSWRSEAFF TGTGCCAGCAGCTTCCGGTCGTGGAGGTCTGAAGCTTTCTTT
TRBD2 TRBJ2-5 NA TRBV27 CASSLTSGRGAETQYF TGTGCCAGCAGTTTAACTAGCGGGAGAGGTGCGGAGACCCAGTACTTC
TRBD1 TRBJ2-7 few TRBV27 CASSSEDRGLNEQYF TGTGCCAGCAGTTCGGAGGACAGGGGGCTAAACGAGCAGTACTTC